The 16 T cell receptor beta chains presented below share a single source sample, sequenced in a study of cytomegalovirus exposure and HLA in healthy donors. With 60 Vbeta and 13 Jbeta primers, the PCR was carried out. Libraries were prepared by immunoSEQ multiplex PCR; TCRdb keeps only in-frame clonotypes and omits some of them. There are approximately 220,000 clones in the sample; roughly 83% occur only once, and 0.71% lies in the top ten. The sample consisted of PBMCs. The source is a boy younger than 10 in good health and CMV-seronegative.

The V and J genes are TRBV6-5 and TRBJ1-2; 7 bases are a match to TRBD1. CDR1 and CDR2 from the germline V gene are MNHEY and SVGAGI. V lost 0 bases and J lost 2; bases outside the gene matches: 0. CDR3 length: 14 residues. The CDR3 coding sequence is TGTGCCAGCAGTTACTCGACAGGGAACTATGGCTACACCTTC. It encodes CASSYSTGNYGYTF.

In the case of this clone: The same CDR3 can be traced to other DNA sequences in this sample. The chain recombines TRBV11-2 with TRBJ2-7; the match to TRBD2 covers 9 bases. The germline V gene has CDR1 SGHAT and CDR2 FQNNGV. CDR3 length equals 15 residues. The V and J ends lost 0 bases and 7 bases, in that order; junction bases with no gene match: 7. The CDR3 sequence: CASSLEAGGTREQYF. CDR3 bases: TGTGCCAGCAGCTTAGAAGCGGGGGGTACGCGGGAGCAGTACTTC.

CDR3 residues: CASTWGTGGLANYGYTF. CDR3 DNA sequence: TGTGCCAGCACCTGGGGGACAGGGGGTTTAGCTAACTATGGCTACACCTTC. The chain links TRBV5-6 to TRBJ1-2; 11 bases agree with TRBD1. The CDR3 consists of 17 residues. The germline gives CDR1 SGHDT, CDR2 YYEEEE. J lost 0 bases, V lost 6 bases, and 10 bases had no gene match.

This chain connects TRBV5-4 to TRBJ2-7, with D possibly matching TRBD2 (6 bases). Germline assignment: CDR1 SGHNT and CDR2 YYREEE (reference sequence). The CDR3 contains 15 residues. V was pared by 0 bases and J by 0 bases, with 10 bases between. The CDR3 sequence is CASSLGRGLSYEQYF. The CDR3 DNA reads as TGTGCCAGCAGCTTGGGTCGGGGACTCTCCTACGAGCAGTACTTC.

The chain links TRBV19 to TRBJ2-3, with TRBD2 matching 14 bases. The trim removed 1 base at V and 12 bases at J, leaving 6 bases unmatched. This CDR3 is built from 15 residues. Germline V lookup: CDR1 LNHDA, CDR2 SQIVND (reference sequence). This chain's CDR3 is CASSIGAGLAGDQYF. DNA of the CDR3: TGTGCCAGTAGTATAGGGGCGGGACTAGCGGGAGACCAGTATTTT.

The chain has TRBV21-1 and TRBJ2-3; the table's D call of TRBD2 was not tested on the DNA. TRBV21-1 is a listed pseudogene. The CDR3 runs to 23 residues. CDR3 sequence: CASSKPQPPKAERLIVRTDTQYF. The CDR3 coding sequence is TGTGCCAGCAGCAAGCCCCAACCTCCGAAAGCTGAGAGACTCATCGTACGCACAGATACGCAGTATTTT.

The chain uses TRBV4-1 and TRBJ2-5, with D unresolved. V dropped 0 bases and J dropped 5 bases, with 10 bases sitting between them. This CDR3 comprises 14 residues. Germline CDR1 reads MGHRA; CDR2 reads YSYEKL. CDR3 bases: TGCGCCAGCAGCCAAGATGGCGCGCGGGAGACCCAGTACTTC. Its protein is CASSQDGARETQYF.

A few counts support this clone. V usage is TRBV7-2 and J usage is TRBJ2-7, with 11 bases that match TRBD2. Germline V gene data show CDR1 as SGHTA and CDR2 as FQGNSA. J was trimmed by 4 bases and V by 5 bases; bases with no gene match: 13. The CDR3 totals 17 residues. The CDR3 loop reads CASSARTSGPRGYEQYF. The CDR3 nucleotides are TGTGCCAGCAGCGCCCGGACTAGCGGGCCTAGGGGATACGAGCAGTACTTC.

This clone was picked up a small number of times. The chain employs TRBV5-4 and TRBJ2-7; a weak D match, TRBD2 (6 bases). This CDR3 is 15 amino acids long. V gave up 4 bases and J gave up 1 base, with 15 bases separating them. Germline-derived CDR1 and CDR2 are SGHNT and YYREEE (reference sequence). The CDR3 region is CASSPSIAESYEQYF. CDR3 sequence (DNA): TGTGCCAGCAGCCCCTCGATAGCGGAGTCCTACGAGCAGTACTTC.

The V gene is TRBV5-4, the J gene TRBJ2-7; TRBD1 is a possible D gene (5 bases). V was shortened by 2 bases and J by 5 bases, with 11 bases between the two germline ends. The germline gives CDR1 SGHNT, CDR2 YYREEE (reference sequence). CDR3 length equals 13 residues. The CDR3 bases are TGTGCCAGCAGCTTCTCAGGGATCGACGAGCAGTACTTC. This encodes CASSFSGIDEQYF.

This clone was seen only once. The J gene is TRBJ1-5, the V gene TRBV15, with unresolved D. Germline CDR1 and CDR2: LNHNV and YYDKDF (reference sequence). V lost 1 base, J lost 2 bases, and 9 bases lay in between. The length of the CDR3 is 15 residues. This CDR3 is CATSRGLGGNQPQHF. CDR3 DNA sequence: TGTGCCACCAGCAGAGGTTTAGGAGGCAATCAGCCCCAGCATTTT.

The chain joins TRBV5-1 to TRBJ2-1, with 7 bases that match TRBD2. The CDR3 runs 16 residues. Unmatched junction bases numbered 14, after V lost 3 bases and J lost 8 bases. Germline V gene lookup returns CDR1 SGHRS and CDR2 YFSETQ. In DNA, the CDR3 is TGCGCCAGCAGCTCCGGGTGGGCGGGAGAGAGAGATGAGCAGTTCTTC. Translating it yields CASSSGWAGERDEQFF.

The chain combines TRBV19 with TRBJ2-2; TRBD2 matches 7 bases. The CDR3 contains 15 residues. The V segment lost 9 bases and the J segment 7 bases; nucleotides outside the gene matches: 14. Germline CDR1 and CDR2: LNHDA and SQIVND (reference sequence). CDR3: CASRLAREIGGELFF. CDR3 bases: TGTGCCAGCCGACTAGCTCGGGAGATAGGCGGGGAGCTGTTTTTT. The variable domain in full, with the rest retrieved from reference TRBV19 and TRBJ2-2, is DGGITQSPKYLFRKEGQNVTLSCEQNLNHDAMYWYRQDPGQGLRLIYYSQIVNDFQKGDIAEGYSVSREKKESFPLTVTSAQKNPTAFYLCASRLAREIGGELFFGEGSRLTVL.

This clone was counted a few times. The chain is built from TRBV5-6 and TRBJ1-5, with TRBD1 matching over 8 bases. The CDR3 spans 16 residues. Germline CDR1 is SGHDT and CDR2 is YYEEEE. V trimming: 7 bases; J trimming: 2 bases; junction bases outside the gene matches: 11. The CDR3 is CASGSHQGAGNQPQHF. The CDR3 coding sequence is TGTGCCAGCGGTTCTCATCAGGGGGCTGGCAATCAGCCCCAGCATTTT.

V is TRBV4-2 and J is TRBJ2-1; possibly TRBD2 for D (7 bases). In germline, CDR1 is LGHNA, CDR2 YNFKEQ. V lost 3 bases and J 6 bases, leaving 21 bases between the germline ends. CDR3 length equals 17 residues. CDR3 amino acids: CASSHPTPRGGVNEQFF. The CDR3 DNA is TGTGCCAGCAGCCATCCCACTCCTAGGGGGGGGGTCAATGAGCAGTTCTTC.

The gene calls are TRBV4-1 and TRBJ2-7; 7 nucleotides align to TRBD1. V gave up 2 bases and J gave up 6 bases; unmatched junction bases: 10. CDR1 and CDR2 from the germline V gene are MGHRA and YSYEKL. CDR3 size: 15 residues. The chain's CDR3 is CASSQRQGLEVEQYF. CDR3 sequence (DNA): TGCGCCAGCAGCCAACGACAGGGTCTCGAAGTCGAGCAGTACTTC.